The entry that follows covers one T cell receptor (beta chain) sequence. Its cognate antigen is unknown. PCR used 60 Vbeta primers and 13 Jbeta primers. Here immunoSEQ multiplex PCR was the method, and the copy in TCRdb shows in-frame clones only, minus some. The sample lists about 180,000 clones, more than 60% seen once, with roughly 1.5% in the top ten. The data derive from a study of cytomegalovirus exposure and HLA in healthy donors. Findings and caveats of the study: No immune exposure information besides CMV serostatus was available. Cytomegalovirus-associated status was assigned to around 160 TCR beta chains.

CDR3 length: 17 amino acids. Germline V gene data show CDR1 as PRHDT and CDR2 as FYEKMQ (reference sequence). Unmatched junction bases numbered 8, after V lost 1 base and J lost 4 bases. The sequence was collected from a man between 18 and 29 years old in good health and CMV-seronegative. V usage is TRBV13 and J usage is TRBJ2-3; TRBD2 agrees at 10 bases. Sequencing input: PBMCs. CDR3 residues: CASSLAGLAGVPDTQYF. The CDR3 bases are TGTGCCAGCAGCTTAGCTGGCCTAGCGGGGGTCCCAGATACGCAGTATTTT. The variable domain in full, with the rest retrieved from reference TRBV13 and TRBJ2-3, is AAGVIQSPRHLIKEKRETATLKCYPIPRHDTVYWYQQGPGQDPQFLISFYEKMQSDKGSIPDRFSAQQFSDYHSELNMSSLELGDSALYFCASSLAGLAGVPDTQYFGPGTRLTVL.